Following are 30 T cell receptor beta chains from one sample sequenced in a study of cytomegalovirus exposure and HLA in healthy donors. With 60 Vbeta and 13 Jbeta primers, the PCR was carried out. This table comes from immunoSEQ multiplex PCR, and its TCRdb copy is limited to in-frame clones, with some not included. Altogether 120,000 or so clones are present, about three quarters being singletons, with the ten largest covering roughly 3.2%. Input material: PBMCs. Source of these receptors: a man aged 25-45 years in good health and CMV-seronegative.

CDR3 sequence: CASSYAPKQGGYTF. CDR3 DNA sequence: TGTGCCAGCAGTTACGCCCCCAAGCAGGGAGGCTACACCTTC. This rearrangement joins TRBV6-5 to TRBJ1-2; tentative D call: TRBD1 (5 bases). The V gene's germline CDR1 is MNHEY and CDR2 SVGAGI. The CDR3 totals 14 residues. The V and J ends lost 2 bases and 8 bases respectively, with 15 bases between them.

The gene calls are TRBV19 and TRBJ2-1; 9 bases line up with TRBD2. CDR3 length: 14 amino acids. Germline V lookup: CDR1 LNHDA, CDR2 SQIVND (reference sequence). The V segment lost 5 bases and the J segment 8 bases; nucleotides outside the gene matches: 7. In DNA form, the CDR3 reads TGTGCCAGTAGTTTAGCGGGAGCAGTCTATGAGCAGTTCTTC. Its translation is CASSLAGAVYEQFF.

The chain links TRBV29-1 to TRBJ2-3; 11 nucleotides match TRBD2. The trim removed 6 bases at V and 12 bases at J, leaving 8 bases unmatched. The CDR3 contains 12 residues. Germline V lookup: CDR1 SQVTM, CDR2 ANQGSEA. The CDR3 DNA follows: TGCAGCGTCCTGACTAGCGGGGCCAGACAGTATTTT. Amino acid sequence: CSVLTSGARQYF.

The chain carries TRBV11-2 and TRBJ1-2; maybe TRBD1 (5 bases). CDR3 length equals 17 residues. Germline CDR1 is SGHAT and CDR2 is FQNNGV. Trimming left V 4 bases short and J 3 bases short, with 21 bases between. CDR3: CASSSLRRRQLDYGYTF. The CDR3 coding sequence is TGTGCCAGCAGCTCTCTTAGACGGAGACAGTTGGACTATGGCTACACCTTC.

The chain employs TRBV6-6 and TRBJ2-7; the D gene is possibly TRBD1 (5 bases). Germline values: CDR1 MNHNY, CDR2 SVGAGI (reference sequence). Between the trimmed V and J ends, which lost 2 bases and 5 bases, there was a span of 10 bases. The CDR3 runs to 13 residues. The chain's CDR3 is CASSYGVRDEQYF. CDR3 in DNA: TGTGCCAGCAGTTACGGTGTCAGGGACGAGCAGTACTTC.

This clone was found a few times. The genes are TRBV7-2 and TRBJ1-5; no clear D gene. Per the germline V gene, CDR1 is SGHTA and CDR2 is FQGNSA. This CDR3 is 18 amino acids long. The V and J ends lost 5 bases and 0 bases respectively, with 20 bases between them. The CDR3 DNA follows: TGTGCCAGCAGCCTCAGCTTAGGATCAGGTAATAGCAATCAGCCCCAGCATTTT. Its protein product is CASSLSLGSGNSNQPQHF.

This clone was found a few times. The J gene is TRBJ1-4, the V gene TRBV7-8, with D maybe TRBD1 (6 bases). The CDR3 length is 16 residues. Trimming took off 5 bases at V and 10 bases at J, with 23 bases between the two ends. The germline V gene has CDR1 SGHVS and CDR2 FQNEAQ. The CDR3 bases are TGTGCCAGCAGCCCCCCCTTGGGGGCCCTCGAAGGAAAACTGTTTTTT. Its protein is CASSPPLGALEGKLFF.

This sequence joins TRBV5-1 and TRBJ1-6; maybe TRBD1 (6 bases). CDR1 is SGHRS, CDR2 YFSETQ, per germline. The CDR3 loop spans 14 amino acids. The V gene lost 4 bases and the J gene lost 4 bases, with 9 bases spanning the gap. CDR3 sequence reads: CASSQDSYNSPLHF. The CDR3 bases are TGCGCCAGCAGCCAGGACAGTTATAATTCACCCCTCCACTTT.

This clone was observed a handful of times. The chain joins TRBV7-9 to TRBJ1-2; 9 bases fit TRBD1. The V segment lost 0 bases and the J segment 7 bases; nucleotides outside the gene matches: 6. Germline loops: CDR1 SEHNR, CDR2 FQNEAQ (reference sequence). This CDR3 has 15 residues. The CDR3 sequence: CASSLARGTGFGYTF. The CDR3 DNA sequence: TGTGCCAGCAGCTTAGCTCGCGGGACAGGGTTTGGCTACACCTTC.

V and J are TRBV19 and TRBJ1-1, with TRBD1 identical over 7 bases. Per germline, CDR1 LNHDA and CDR2 SQIVND (reference sequence). V gave up 1 base and J gave up 8 bases; unmatched junction bases: 7. The CDR3 is 14 amino acids. The CDR3 here is CASSIGTGGREAFF. Here the CDR3 DNA reads TGTGCCAGTAGTATAGGGACAGGTGGTCGGGAAGCTTTCTTT.

V is TRBV18 and J is TRBJ2-1; a possible D gene is TRBD1 (6 bases). V lost 6 bases and J lost 4, with 16 bases in between. This CDR3 contains 15 residues. Germline V gives CDR1 KGHSH, CDR2 LQKENI. The CDR3 loop reads CASSLLRTEYNEQFF. The DNA of the CDR3 is TGTGCCAGCTCCCTCCTCAGGACAGAATACAATGAGCAGTTCTTC.

The chain joins TRBV28 to TRBJ2-5; a possible D gene is TRBD2 (5 bases). The CDR3 extends over 15 amino acids. Per the germline V gene, CDR1 is MDHEN and CDR2 is SYDVKM. Deletions cut 6 bases from V and 2 bases from J, with 16 bases between. CDR3 region: CASSPSGRRQETQYF. Written as DNA, the CDR3 is TGTGCCAGCAGCCCAAGCGGACGGAGGCAAGAGACCCAGTACTTC. Full variable domain (missing parts from reference TRBV28 and TRBJ2-5): DVKVTQSSRYLVKRTGEKVFLECVQDMDHENMFWYRQDPGLGLRLIYFSYDVKMKEKGDIPEGYSVSREKKERFSLILESASTNQTSMYLCASSPSGRRQETQYFGPGTRLLVL.

The genes are TRBV6-1 and TRBJ2-7, with unresolved D. Trimming stripped 5 bases from V and 4 bases from J, with 3 bases between. This CDR3 comprises 10 residues. Germline CDR1 and CDR2: MNHNS and SASEGT. The CDR3 is CASSTYEQYF. The CDR3 coding sequence is TGTGCCAGCAGTACATACGAGCAGTACTTC.

The rearrangement joins TRBV10-3 to TRBJ1-2; the D is unclear. Germline-derived CDR1 and CDR2 are ENHRY and SYGVKD. This CDR3 region has 12 residues. The V end was cut by 7 bases, the J end by 0 bases, with 6 bases between. DNA for the CDR3: TGTGCCATCATAACAGCTAACTATGGCTACACCTTC. It translates to CAIITANYGYTF.

The V call is TRBV19, the J call TRBJ2-6; maybe TRBD1 (5 bases). Per the germline V gene, CDR1 is LNHDA and CDR2 is SQIVND (reference sequence). This CDR3 is built from 13 residues. V dropped 7 bases and J dropped 3 bases, with 7 bases sitting between them. CDR3 residues: CASTQGGANVLTF. Written as DNA, the CDR3 is TGTGCCAGTACCCAGGGTGGGGCCAACGTCCTGACTTTC.

The rearrangement uses TRBV29-1 and TRBJ2-7; 9 bases map to TRBD2. The germline gives CDR1 SQVTM, CDR2 ANQGSEA. The J segment lost 9 bases and the V segment lost 4 bases, leaving 1 base of the junction unmatched. The CDR3 sequence is 10 residues long. This chain's CDR3 is CSVVAGVQYF. CDR3 sequence (DNA): TGCAGCGTTGTAGCGGGAGTGCAGTACTTC.

About this clone itself: This same CDR3 is encoded by further DNA sequences in the sample. V is TRBV6-5 and J is TRBJ1-6, with a tentative D call TRBD1 (6 bases). CDR1 is MNHEY and CDR2 is SVGAGI in the germline V gene. The V gene lost 5 bases and the J gene lost 1 base, with 9 bases spanning the gap. The CDR3 is 15 residues long. CDR3 sequence: CASSPQGSYNSPLHF. The DNA of the CDR3 is TGTGCCAGCAGTCCCCAGGGGTCCTATAATTCACCCCTCCACTTT.

The chain is built from TRBV5-1 and TRBJ1-2; 11 nucleotides match TRBD1. The CDR3 extends over 15 amino acids. Trimming took 0 bases from V and 4 from J; bases not matched to a gene: 2. CDR1 is SGHRS and CDR2 is YFSETQ in the germline V gene. Here the CDR3 reads CASSLGTGGSYGYTF. DNA of the CDR3: TGCGCCAGCAGCTTGGGGACAGGGGGCTCCTATGGCTACACCTTC.

CDR3 coding DNA: TGTGCCAGCAGCCAAGTCCGGGGACAGCAGAACACCGGGGAGCTGTTTTTT. This codes for CASSQVRGQQNTGELFF. This chain connects TRBV4-2 to TRBJ2-2; TRBD1 aligns across 7 bases. With 1 base clipped from V and 1 base from J, the junction kept 6 bases outside the gene matches. The CDR3 spans 17 residues. Germline V gives CDR1 LGHNA, CDR2 YNFKEQ.

The chain is built from TRBV6-1 and TRBJ2-5, with D maybe TRBD1 (5 bases). TRBJ2-7 matches the DNA end more closely, so the J call is doubtful. The CDR3 consists of 13 residues. CDR1 MNHNS and CDR2 SASEGT come from the germline V gene. The CDR3 sequence is CASSETVSYEQYF. The CDR3 DNA reads as TGTGCCAGCAGTGAGACAGTTTCCTACGAGCAGTACTTC.

This clone was observed a single time. J is TRBJ1-3 and V is TRBV6-6; the D gene is possibly TRBD1 (6 bases). CDR1 is MNHNY, CDR2 SVGAGI, per germline (reference sequence). This CDR3 is built from 15 residues. Trimming removed 5 bases at V and 0 bases at J, with 11 bases between. CDR3 coding DNA: TGTGCCAGCAGTCCCCCGGACAGCTCTGGAAACACCATATATTTT. Its translation: CASSPPDSSGNTIYF.

This chain joins TRBV27 and TRBJ2-6, with 8 nucleotides matching TRBD1. Germline CDR1 and CDR2: MNHEY and SMNVEV (reference sequence). CDR3 length: 17 residues. The ends lost 4 bases at V and 0 bases at J; junction bases unmatched: 5. The CDR3 DNA is TGTGCCAGCAGTTACCGGGACAGGACCTCTGGGGCCAACGTCCTGACTTTC. Protein product: CASSYRDRTSGANVLTF. The whole variable domain, remainder taken from reference TRBV27 and TRBJ2-6, is EAQVTQNPRYLITVTGKKLTVTCSQNMNHEYMSWYRQDPGLGLRQIYYSMNVEVTDKGDVPEGYKVSRKEKRNFPLILESPSPNQTSLYFCASSYRDRTSGANVLTFGAGSRLTVL.

The chain recombines TRBV27 with TRBJ2-1; possibly TRBD1 for D (6 bases). Trimming took off 0 bases at V and 5 bases at J, with 14 bases between the two ends. CDR3 length equals 16 residues. Germline lookup yields CDR1 MNHEY and CDR2 SMNVEV (reference sequence). DNA for the CDR3: TGTGCCAGCAGTTTATCTTACCGGACAGATCACAATGAGCAGTTCTTC. Its protein product is CASSLSYRTDHNEQFF.

V is TRBV7-9 and J is TRBJ2-7; TRBD1 is a possible D gene (5 bases). This CDR3 has 13 amino acids. V was shortened by 8 bases and J by 2 bases, with 13 bases between the two germline ends. CDR1 and CDR2 from the germline V gene are SEHNR and FQNEAQ (reference sequence). CDR3 loop: CASGALTPYEQYF. CDR3 nucleotides: TGTGCCAGCGGGGCCCTTACACCCTACGAGCAGTACTTC.

The genes are TRBV4-1 and TRBJ1-2; TRBD1 agrees at 11 bases. Germline V gives CDR1 MGHRA, CDR2 YSYEKL. J lost 4 bases, V lost 4 bases, and 5 bases had no gene match. There are 15 residues in the CDR3. CDR3 sequence (DNA): TGCGCCAGCAGCCCGGGACAGGGGGTCTTCTATGGCTACACCTTC. Its translation: CASSPGQGVFYGYTF.

V gene TRBV19 combines with J gene TRBJ2-5, with 8 bases aligning to TRBD1. The J call is in doubt because the DNA end fits TRBJ2-7 better. This CDR3 spans 15 amino acids. The germline V gene encodes CDR1 LNHDA and CDR2 SQIVND (reference sequence). CDR3 in amino acids: CASSGRDRPSYEQYF. DNA for the CDR3: TGTGCCAGTTCAGGAAGGGACAGGCCTTCCTACGAGCAGTACTTC.

This clone was counted between two and nine times. The rearrangement joins TRBV6-1 to TRBJ2-5; TRBD2 aligns across 10 bases. CDR1 MNHNS and CDR2 SASEGT come from the germline V gene. The CDR3 spans 15 residues. V lost 5 bases to trimming and J lost 0 bases; unmatched junction nucleotides: 3. The CDR3 loop is CASSPLAGDQETQYF. The CDR3 region has the DNA TGTGCCAGCAGTCCTCTAGCGGGGGACCAAGAGACCCAGTACTTC.

The chain joins TRBV19 to TRBJ1-5; D is perhaps TRBD1 (5 bases). The CDR3 contains 14 residues. V gave up 6 bases and J gave up 10 bases, with 19 bases separating them. Germline lookup yields CDR1 LNHDA and CDR2 SQIVND (reference sequence). CDR3 sequence reads: CASSRDFRPSPQHF. Here the CDR3 DNA reads TGTGCCAGTAGCCGGGACTTCCGTCCTTCACCCCAGCATTTT. Filled out from reference TRBV19 and TRBJ1-5, the complete variable domain reads DGGITQSPKYLFRKEGQNVTLSCEQNLNHDAMYWYRQDPGQGLRLIYYSQIVNDFQKGDIAEGYSVSREKKESFPLTVTSAQKNPTAFYLCASSRDFRPSPQHFGDGTRLSIL.

The chain employs TRBV5-1 and TRBJ2-7; perhaps TRBD1 as D (6 bases). V shed 5 bases and J shed 0 bases, with 15 bases lying between them. The CDR3 contains 15 residues. Germline assignment: CDR1 SGHRS and CDR2 YFSETQ. The CDR3 loop is CASRWDIQSSYEQYF. CDR3 nucleotides: TGCGCCAGCAGGTGGGACATCCAAAGCTCCTACGAGCAGTACTTC.

V usage is TRBV20-1 and J usage is TRBJ1-1; D is perhaps TRBD1 (5 bases). There are 11 residues in the CDR3. The germline gives CDR1 DFQATT, CDR2 SNEGSKA (reference sequence). CDR3 DNA sequence: TGCAGGGGGGAGGTGGGCACTGAAGCTTTCTTT. Residues: CRGEVGTEAFF.